The sequence of this T cell receptor beta chain was determined in a study of cytomegalovirus exposure and HLA in healthy donors. A multiplex PCR was run with 60 Vbeta primers and 13 Jbeta primers. Profiled with immunoSEQ multiplex PCR; TCRdb holds only in-frame clones, not every one. This table has about 190,000 clones, about 84% appearing once. Germline V lookup: CDR1 SGHAT, CDR2 FQNNGV. The length of the CDR3 is 15 residues. Trimming left V 5 bases short and J 5 bases short, with 13 bases between. V usage is TRBV11-2 and J usage is TRBJ1-6; the D gene is possibly TRBD1 (5 bases). This sequence originates from a man in his fifties or sixties in good health and CMV-seronegative. The sample comprised PBMCs. The CDR3 is CASSRSQADNSPLHF. The CDR3 nucleotides are TGTGCCAGCAGCCGATCACAGGCAGATAATTCACCCCTCCACTTT.